These 19 T cell receptor beta chains originate from one sample sequenced in a study of blood T cell repertoires in COVID-19. TCRdb's table, derived via immunoSEQ multiplex PCR, lists solely in-frame clones and lacks some. The profile shows some 100,000 clones, around 92% of them singletons. The specimen sequenced was peripheral blood. The receptors here all came from an older woman with active COVID-19.

The V and J genes are TRBV29-1 and TRBJ1-1, with D uncertain. CDR1 and CDR2 from the germline V gene are SQVTM and ANQGSEA. Trimming shortened V by 4 bases and J by 4 bases, and 13 bases separated the two germline ends. The CDR3 runs to 13 residues. The CDR3: CSVGGVPATEAFF. DNA of the CDR3: TGCAGCGTTGGAGGAGTTCCCGCCACTGAAGCTTTCTTT.

V gene TRBV28 combines with J gene TRBJ1-6; the match to TRBD1 covers 10 bases. CDR3 length equals 15 residues. Germline CDR1 and CDR2: MDHEN and SYDVKM. Germline trimming cut 3 bases from V and 10 bases from J; bases unmatched to any gene: 6. CDR3 nucleotide sequence: TGTGCCAGCAGTTTCTCGGGACAGGGGTGGTCACCCCTCCACTTT. This translates into CASSFSGQGWSPLHF.

The chain is built from TRBV5-1 and TRBJ2-2, with a tentative D call TRBD2 (5 bases). The CDR3 totals 16 residues. V was pared by 2 bases and J by 0 bases, with 11 bases between. Per germline, CDR1 SGHRS and CDR2 YFSETQ. CDR3 nucleotides: TGCGCCAGCAGCTTAGGAGGCACTTCGAACACCGGGGAGCTGTTTTTT. Amino acid sequence: CASSLGGTSNTGELFF.

This clone was picked up a small number of times. V is TRBV4-1 and J is TRBJ1-6, with 8 bases lining up with TRBD1. The CDR3 length is 16 residues. Germline assignment: CDR1 MGHRA and CDR2 YSYEKL. V shed 0 bases and J 7 bases; nucleotides not matched to a gene: 5. DNA of the CDR3: TGCGCCAGCAGCCAAGATGACAGGGGCCGAAATTCACCCCTCCACTTT. Protein: CASSQDDRGRNSPLHF.

V is TRBV19 and J is TRBJ1-3; D gene uncertain. Trimming removed 2 bases at V and 0 bases at J, with 8 bases between. Germline V gives CDR1 LNHDA, CDR2 SQIVND (reference sequence). This CDR3 comprises 15 residues. The CDR3 spells CASSILQASGNTIYF. CDR3 nucleotides: TGTGCCAGTAGTATACTGCAGGCCTCTGGAAACACCATATATTTT. Looking up the rest from reference TRBV19 and TRBJ1-3 gives the full variable domain: DGGITQSPKYLFRKEGQNVTLSCEQNLNHDAMYWYRQDPGQGLRLIYYSQIVNDFQKGDIAEGYSVSREKKESFPLTVTSAQKNPTAFYLCASSILQASGNTIYFGEGSWLTVV.

V and J are TRBV6-5 and TRBJ1-5, with D possibly matching TRBD1 (5 bases). The CDR3 is 15 residues long. From germline, CDR1 is MNHEY and CDR2 SVGAGI. Trimming cost V 7 bases and J 11 bases, with 24 bases left between them. This CDR3 reads CASTFSGRRVGAQHF. CDR3 bases: TGTGCCAGCACCTTTAGTGGACGGAGGGTGGGGGCCCAGCATTTT.

The gene calls are TRBV28 and TRBJ1-1, with D maybe TRBD1 (5 bases). V dropped 5 bases and J dropped 6 bases, with 13 bases sitting between them. Germline V lookup: CDR1 MDHEN, CDR2 SYDVKM. The CDR3 is 13 amino acids. The CDR3 loop reads CASSLTDKAEAFF. The CDR3 nucleotides are TGTGCCAGCAGTCTGACAGATAAAGCTGAAGCTTTCTTT.

The rearrangement uses TRBV7-9 and TRBJ2-5; a weak D match, TRBD1 (5 bases). V was cut by 5 bases and J by 2 bases, with 12 bases left in between. CDR1 is SEHNR and CDR2 is FQNEAQ in the germline V gene (reference sequence). This CDR3 has 14 amino acids. The CDR3 bases are TGTGCCAGCAGCCCCTGGACAAAACAAGAGACCCAGTACTTC. Its protein product is CASSPWTKQETQYF.

V is TRBV5-1 and J is TRBJ1-2; 8 bases match TRBD1. Germline V gives CDR1 SGHRS, CDR2 YFSETQ. The CDR3 is 13 amino acids. The trim removed 4 bases at V and 5 bases at J, leaving 4 bases unmatched. The CDR3 loop reads CASSMTGEYGYTF. In nucleotides, the CDR3 is TGCGCCAGCAGCATGACAGGGGAATATGGCTACACCTTC.

The rearrangement links TRBV11-2 to TRBJ2-1; D is perhaps TRBD1 (5 bases). Germline V gene lookup returns CDR1 SGHAT and CDR2 FQNNGV. V lost 1 base and J lost 10, with 14 bases in between. The CDR3 contains 14 residues. The CDR3 loop reads CASSLAGPGYEQFF. The CDR3 coding sequence is TGTGCCAGCAGCTTAGCAGGGCCAGGGTACGAGCAGTTCTTC. Filled out from reference TRBV11-2 and TRBJ2-1, the complete variable domain reads EAGVAQSPRYKIIEKRQSVAFWCNPISGHATLYWYQQILGQGPKLLIQFQNNGVVDDSQLPKDRFSAERLKGVDSTLKIQPAKLEDSAVYLCASSLAGPGYEQFFGPGTRLTVL.

V and J are TRBV28 and TRBJ1-1; D not certain. Trimming shortened V by 5 bases and J by 0 bases, and 7 bases separated the two germline ends. Per germline, CDR1 MDHEN and CDR2 SYDVKM. This CDR3 spans 13 amino acids. The chain's CDR3 is CASSPNLNTEAFF. In DNA form, the CDR3 reads TGTGCCAGCAGTCCTAACTTGAACACTGAAGCTTTCTTT. Full variable domain (outside the CDR3, taken from reference TRBV28 and TRBJ1-1): DVKVTQSSRYLVKRTGEKVFLECVQDMDHENMFWYRQDPGLGLRLIYFSYDVKMKEKGDIPEGYSVSREKKERFSLILESASTNQTSMYLCASSPNLNTEAFFGQGTRLTVV.

This chain uses TRBV3-1 (or the pseudogene TRBV3-2) with TRBJ2-7; 13 bases match TRBD2. The CDR3 consists of 14 residues. Germline V gene data show CDR1 as LGHDT and CDR2 as YNNKEL (reference sequence). Unmatched junction bases numbered 4, after V lost 4 bases and J lost 7 bases. This CDR3 is CASSLGLAGREQYF. The CDR3, as DNA: TGTGCCAGCAGCCTGGGACTAGCGGGACGGGAGCAGTACTTC.

The chain couples TRBV11-3 to TRBJ2-1, with 7 bases fitting TRBD1. Germline trimming cut 0 bases from V and 6 bases from J; bases unmatched to any gene: 5. CDR1 and CDR2 from the germline V gene are SGHNT and YENEEA. This CDR3 is 15 amino acids long. CDR3 coding DNA: TGTGCCAGCAGCTTAGATCAGGGGGTGGGCAATGAGCAGTTCTTC. Protein: CASSLDQGVGNEQFF.

The chain has TRBV5-1 and TRBJ2-2; 9 bases agree with TRBD2. CDR1 SGHRS and CDR2 YFSETQ come from the germline V gene. Germline trimming cut 2 bases from V and 4 bases from J; bases unmatched to any gene: 3. The CDR3 runs to 15 residues. CDR3 loop: CASSFLAGATGELFF. The CDR3 DNA reads as TGCGCCAGCAGCTTTTTAGCGGGGGCCACCGGGGAGCTGTTTTTT.

This clone was seen just once. The genes are TRBV28 and TRBJ2-1, with no clear D. The CDR3 length is 13 residues. V shed 3 bases and J shed 4 bases, with 7 bases lying between them. Germline CDR1 is MDHEN and CDR2 is SYDVKM. Here the CDR3 DNA reads TGTGCCAGCAGTTTCTCGCGGTACAATGAGCAGTTCTTC. It codes for CASSFSRYNEQFF.

The chain employs TRBV6-6 and TRBJ1-3; D is possibly TRBD1 (5 bases). Deletions cut 5 bases from V and 0 bases from J, with 14 bases between. Looked up from germline, CDR1 is MNHNY and CDR2 is SVGAGI (reference sequence). This CDR3 is 16 amino acids long. This chain's CDR3 is CASSPRQISSGNTIYF. In DNA, the CDR3 is TGTGCCAGCAGTCCTCGACAGATTAGCTCTGGAAACACCATATATTTT.

V usage is TRBV25-1 and J usage is TRBJ1-6; D possibly corresponds to TRBD1 (5 bases). Germline CDR1 MGHDK, CDR2 SYGVNS. The CDR3 runs to 15 residues. Trimming removed 2 bases at V and 7 bases at J, with 12 bases between. The CDR3 DNA follows: TGTGCCAGCAGTGAAGGGCAGGGAACAAATTCACCCCTCCACTTT. Amino acid sequence: CASSEGQGTNSPLHF. The complete variable domain, with remaining parts taken from reference TRBV25-1 and TRBJ1-6, reads EADIYQTPRYLVIGTGKKITLECSQTMGHDKMYWYQQDPGMELHLIHYSYGVNSTEKGDLSSESTVSRIRTEHFPLTLESARPSHTSQYLCASSEGQGTNSPLHFGNGTRLTVT.

This clone was seen only once. The chain couples TRBV27 to TRBJ2-7, with TRBD1 identical over 7 bases. There are 11 residues in the CDR3. Germline trimming cut 8 bases from V and 2 bases from J; bases unmatched to any gene: 0. Germline CDR1 is MNHEY and CDR2 is SMNVEV (reference sequence). Here the CDR3 DNA reads TGTGCCAGCGGACAGGCCTACGAGCAGTACTTC. Its translation: CASGQAYEQYF.

The chain couples TRBV15 to TRBJ2-7; no clear D gene. This CDR3 region has 14 residues. V was shortened by 0 bases and J by 0 bases, with 6 bases between the two germline ends. Germline lookup yields CDR1 LNHNV and CDR2 YYDKDF (reference sequence). For the CDR3, the DNA is TGTGCCACCAGCAGAGAAGACACCTCCTACGAGCAGTACTTC. The encoded protein is CATSREDTSYEQYF.